This is a list of T cell receptor beta chains from one sample in a study of shared clonotypes between healthy human individuals. Using immunoSEQ multiplex PCR, the repertoire was profiled, and TCRdb retains in-frame clones only, with some absent. Altogether 330,000 or so clones are present, over 65% being singletons, with the ten largest covering around a tenth. The specimen sequenced was memory CD4+ T cells sorted from blood. The origin of the receptors is a man younger than 45 in good health. The CDR3 runs from the conserved cysteine through the conserved F or W. D genes are given only for firm matches. A clone size is listed for some rows: how often the clone was seen (once, few, many), or a class if it is expanded.

d_call	v_call	j_call	clone_size	cdr3_nt	cdr3_aa
NA	TRBV19	TRBJ2-7	NA	TGTGCCAGTAGTACGAACTACGAGCAGTACTTC	CASSTNYEQYF
NA	TRBV11-3	TRBJ2-3	NA	TGTGCCAGCAGCAATGCGAATCCGCCCACAGATACGCAGTATTTT	CASSNANPPTDTQYF
TRBD1	TRBV10-3	TRBJ1-1	NA	TGTGCCATCAGTGAGCCAAATCCGACAGGGCGTACTGAAGCTTTCTTT	CAISEPNPTGRTEAFF
TRBD2	TRBV14	TRBJ2-7	NA	TGTGCCAGCAGCCAAGCTAGCGGATACTACGAGCAGTACTTC	CASSQASGYYEQYF
NA	TRBV5-1	TRBJ2-5	NA	TGCGCCAGCAGCCTAGGGTCCGGGACTCATGGGGCGGAGACCCAGTACTTC	CASSLGSGTHGAETQYF
NA	TRBV6-1	TRBJ1-4	NA	TGTGCCAGCGGTGTCGGGGGCACCAATGAAAAACTGTTTTTT	CASGVGGTNEKLFF
NA	TRBV7-2	TRBJ2-7	NA	TGTGCCAGCAGCTTAGCCGGGACGGCCTACGAGCAGTACTTC	CASSLAGTAYEQYF
NA	TRBV7-8	TRBJ2-5	once	TGTGCCAGCAGCCCAGCGGGCAGAGCGGAGACCCAGTACTTC	CASSPAGRAETQYF
TRBD1	TRBV29-1	TRBJ1-2	NA	TGCAGCGTTGGACAGGGGCTATATGGCTACACCTTC	CSVGQGLYGYTF
TRBD2	TRBV10-2	TRBJ2-7	NA	TGCGCCAGCAGAGAAACTAGCGGGAGGCAGTACTTC	CASRETSGRQYF
NA	TRBV2	TRBJ2-2	NA	TGTGCCAGCGCTCGCATGGACACCGGGGAGCTGTTTTTT	CASARMDTGELFF
TRBD1	TRBV14	TRBJ1-1	NA	TGTGCCAGCAGCCAAGAGACTTACACAGGGGAGAACACTGAAGCTTTCTTT	CASSQETYTGENTEAFF
NA	TRBV10-3	TRBJ1-1	once	TGTGCCATCAGTGAGCCCAGGAACCCGAACACTGAAGCTTTCTTT	CAISEPRNPNTEAFF
TRBD2	TRBV7-9	TRBJ2-1	NA	TGTGCCAGCAGCACCTCTAGCGGGAGGCCCCATGAGCAGTTCTTC	CASSTSSGRPHEQFF
NA	TRBV5-4	TRBJ2-5	few	TGTGCCAGCAGCTTAGTTGGGGGCGGCGAGACCCAGTACTTC	CASSLVGGGETQYF
NA	TRBV7-2	TRBJ2-1	NA	TGTGCCAGCAGCTTAGGCGGAGGGGGACACAATGAGCAGTTCTTC	CASSLGGGGHNEQFF
NA	TRBV5-6	TRBJ2-6	NA	TGTGCCAGCAGCTTGGAGTCTGGTGGGGCCAACGTCCTGACTTTC	CASSLESGGANVLTF
TRBD2	TRBV5-4	TRBJ2-3	NA	TGTGCCAGCAGCTTGTGGCCAGCGGGAGAGTCAGATACGCAGTATTTT	CASSLWPAGESDTQYF
NA	TRBV25-1	TRBJ2-7	once	TGTGCCAGCAGTGACCCCGTGGGGGCCCACTACGAGCAGTACTTC	CASSDPVGAHYEQYF
NA	TRBV4-1	TRBJ1-5	few	TGCGCCAGCAGCCAATTAAGCCAGGATCCCTATAGCAATCAGCCCCAGCATTTT	CASSQLSQDPYSNQPQHF
TRBD2	TRBV7-3	TRBJ2-4	NA	TGTGCCAGCAGCCCCGGGACTAGCGGCATTCAGTACTTC	CASSPGTSGIQYF
NA	TRBV27	TRBJ2-3	NA	TGTGCCAGCAAGGGGCTGCCGATGGGCACAGATACGCAGTATTTT	CASKGLPMGTDTQYF
NA	TRBV29-1	TRBJ1-1	NA	TGCAGCGTTGAACCGGGATGGGCCATGAACACTGAAGCTTTCTTT	CSVEPGWAMNTEAFF
TRBD1	TRBV5-4	TRBJ2-4	NA	TGTGCCAGCAGCAAAACAGGGGAGAGAGGGAACATTCAGTACTTC	CASSKTGERGNIQYF
NA	TRBV19	TRBJ2-2	NA	TGTGCCAGTAGGGTCGGGCGGTCGAACACCGGGGAGCTGTTTTTT	CASRVGRSNTGELFF
NA	TRBV5-6	TRBJ1-3	NA	TGTGCCAGCAGCTTGGCTTGGGCAGGCGTCTCTGGAAACACCATATATTTT	CASSLAWAGVSGNTIYF
NA	TRBV2	TRBJ2-3	NA	TGTGCCAGCAGCGGAACTGGAGCAGATACGCAGTATTTT	CASSGTGADTQYF
NA	TRBV29-1	TRBJ1-5	NA	TGCAGCGCGGCGGGGGTCAATCAGCCCCAGCATTTT	CSAAGVNQPQHF
TRBD1	TRBV19	TRBJ2-2	once	TGTGCCAGTAGTCCCACAGGGGTCACCGGGGAGCTGTTTTTT	CASSPTGVTGELFF
NA	TRBV9	TRBJ2-7	few	TGTGCCAGCAGCGCCATAGGGACTTCTCACGAGCAGTACTTC	CASSAIGTSHEQYF
TRBD1	TRBV25-1	TRBJ1-2	few	TGTGCCAGCAGTGAATCTGGGGACAGATTATTTCCGCTTGGCTACACCTTC	CASSESGDRLFPLGYTF
NA	TRBV6-4	TRBJ1-1	NA	TGTGCCAGCAGTGAGGGCAGTGGGACTGAAGCTTTCTTT	CASSEGSGTEAFF
TRBD2	TRBV7-7	TRBJ2-1	many	TGTGCCAGCAGCAAAGAAGGACTAGGGGCTAATGAGCAGTTCTTC	CASSKEGLGANEQFF
TRBD1	TRBV7-2	TRBJ2-3	NA	TGTGCCAGCAGCGAGGACAGGACAAGCACAGATACGCAGTATTTT	CASSEDRTSTDTQYF
TRBD2	TRBV5-1	TRBJ2-3	NA	TGCGCCAGCAGGACTAGCGGGAGTTATTATACGCAGTATTTT	CASRTSGSYYTQYF